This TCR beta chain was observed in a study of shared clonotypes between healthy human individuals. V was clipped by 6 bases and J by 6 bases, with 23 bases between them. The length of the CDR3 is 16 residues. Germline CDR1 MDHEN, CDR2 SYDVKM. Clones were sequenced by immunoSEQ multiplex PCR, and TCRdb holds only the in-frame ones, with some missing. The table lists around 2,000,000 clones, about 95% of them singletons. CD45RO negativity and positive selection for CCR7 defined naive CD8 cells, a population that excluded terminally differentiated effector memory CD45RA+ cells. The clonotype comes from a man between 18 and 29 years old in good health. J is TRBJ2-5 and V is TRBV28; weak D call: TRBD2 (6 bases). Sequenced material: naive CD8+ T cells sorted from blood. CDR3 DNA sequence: TGTGCCAGCAGCCCGCACGAGGGTGGGGGGTTGAAGACCCAGTACTTC. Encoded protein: CASSPHEGGGLKTQYF.